This TCR beta chain derives from a study of T cells in Graves' hyperthyroidism and ophthalmopathy. Study-level results: Among thyroid clonotypes expanded above 0.001, most also appeared in blood. Using 13 V-J features, a model discriminated ophthalmopathy from stable hyperthyroidism.

CDR3 length: 15 residues. Germline loops: CDR1 LGHNA, CDR2 YSLEER. Trimming removed 0 bases from V and 2 bases from J, with 11 bases in between. This clonotype was observed many times. Its antigen is not identified. Amplified TCR beta CDR3 regions derived from RNA transcripts. When the TCR CDR3 underwent first-round RT-PCR, the HTBI primer set was used. TCRdb fed the multiplex PCR reads into MiXCR, producing one record per CDR3 protein. This table holds around 580,000 distinct CDR3 sequences, around 42% found once. No progression to ophthalmopathy during 18 months of follow-up defined stable disease. Uncontrolled infection, other autoimmune disease, pregnancy or lactation disqualified patients from enrolment.

The rearrangement links TRBV4-3 to TRBJ2-7; tentatively, D is TRBD2 (5 bases). The sequenced material came from peripheral blood or thyroid tissue (not recorded which). The source of this sequence is a woman aged 18-29 years with Graves' hyperthyroidism. The CDR3 bases are TGCGCCAGCAGCCAAGAATGGACTCCACCCTACGAGCAGTACTTC. It specifies CASSQEWTPPYEQYF.